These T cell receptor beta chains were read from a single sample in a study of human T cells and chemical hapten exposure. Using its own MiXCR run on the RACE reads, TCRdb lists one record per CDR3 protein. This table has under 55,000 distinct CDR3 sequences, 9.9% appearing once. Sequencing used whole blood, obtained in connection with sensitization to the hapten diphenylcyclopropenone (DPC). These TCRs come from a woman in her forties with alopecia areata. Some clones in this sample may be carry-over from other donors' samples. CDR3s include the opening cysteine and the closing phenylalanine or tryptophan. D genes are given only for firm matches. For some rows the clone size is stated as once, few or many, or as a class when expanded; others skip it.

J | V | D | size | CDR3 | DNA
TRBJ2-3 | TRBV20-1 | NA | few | CSAGGTEVTDTQYF | TGCAGTGCTGGAGGGACAGAAGTCACAGATACGCAGTATTTT
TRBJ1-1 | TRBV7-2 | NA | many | CASSLFENTEAFF | TGTGCCAGCAGCCTCTTCGAGAACACTGAAGCTTTCTTT
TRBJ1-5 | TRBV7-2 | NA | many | CASSLRWDQPQHF | TGTGCCAGCAGCTTGAGGTGGGATCAGCCCCAGCATTTT
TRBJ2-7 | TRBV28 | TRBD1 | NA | CASRRRQGSYEQYF | TGTGCCAGCAGAAGGAGACAGGGTTCCTACGAGCAGTACTTC
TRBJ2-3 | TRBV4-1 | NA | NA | CASSQVNAFTDTQYF | TGCGCCAGCAGCCAAGTTAACGCCTTCACAGATACGCAGTATTTT
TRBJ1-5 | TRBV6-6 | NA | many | CASSYGRVINQPQHF | TGTGCCAGCAGTTACGGAAGGGTGATCAATCAGCCCCAGCATTTT
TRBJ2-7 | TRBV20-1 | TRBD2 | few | CSAHSGTSGASSYEQYF | TGCAGTGCTCACTCCGGGACTAGCGGGGCGAGCTCCTACGAGCAGTACTTC
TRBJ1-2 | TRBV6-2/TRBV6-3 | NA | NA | CASSYSGPGHTAFYGYTF | TGTGCCAGCAGTTACTCGGGGCCAGGGCACACCGCCTTCTATGGCTACACCTTC
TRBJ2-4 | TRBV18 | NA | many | CASSTPQGGVAKNIQYF | TGTGCCAGCTCAACTCCACAGGGAGGAGTAGCCAAAAACATTCAGTACTTC
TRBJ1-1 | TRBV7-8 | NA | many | CASSLVGVTEAFF | TGTGCCAGCAGCTTAGTTGGGGTTACTGAAGCTTTCTTT
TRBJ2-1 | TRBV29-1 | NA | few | CSVSGNNEQFF | TGCAGCGTTTCAGGGAACAATGAGCAGTTCTTC
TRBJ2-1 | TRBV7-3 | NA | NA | CASSDINLVGGYNEQFF | TGTGCCAGCAGCGATATCAACCTTGTGGGGGGCTACAATGAGCAGTTCTTC
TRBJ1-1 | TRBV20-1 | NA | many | CSAREVRDTEAFF | TGCAGTGCGCGCGAGGTACGGGACACTGAAGCTTTCTTT
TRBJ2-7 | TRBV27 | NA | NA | CASSFAGPNSYEQYF | TGTGCCAGCAGTTTTGCAGGGCCGAATTCCTACGAGCAGTACTTC
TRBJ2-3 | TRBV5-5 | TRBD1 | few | CASSPQGDTQYF | TGTGCCAGCAGCCCACAGGGGGATACGCAGTATTTT
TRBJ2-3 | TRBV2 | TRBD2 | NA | CASRLGLAGGPWDTQYF | TGTGCCAGCAGACTCGGACTAGCGGGGGGGCCATGGGATACGCAGTATTTT
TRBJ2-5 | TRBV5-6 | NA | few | CASTRSVRETQYF | TGTGCCAGCACCCGTAGCGTTCGAGAGACCCAGTACTTC
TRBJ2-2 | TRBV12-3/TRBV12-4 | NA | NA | CASSARHITGELFF | TGTGCCAGCAGTGCCCGCCACATCACCGGGGAGCTGTTTTTT
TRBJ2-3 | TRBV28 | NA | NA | CASSFGAGRTDTQYF | TGTGCCAGCAGTTTTGGGGCAGGGAGGACAGATACGCAGTATTTT
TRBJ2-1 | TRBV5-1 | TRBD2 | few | CASSFFTSGVPGNEQFF | TGCGCCAGCAGCTTCTTCACTAGCGGGGTCCCGGGGAATGAGCAGTTCTTC
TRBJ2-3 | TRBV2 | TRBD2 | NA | CASSPSGRTDTQYF | TGTGCCAGCAGTCCCAGCGGGAGGACAGATACGCAGTATTTT
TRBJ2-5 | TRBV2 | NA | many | CASSEGWTQYF | TGTGCCAGCAGTGAAGGTTGGACCCAGTACTTC
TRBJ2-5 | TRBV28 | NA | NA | CASSYLGGQRETQYF | TGTGCCAGCAGTTATCTCGGGGGACAGAGGGAGACCCAGTACTTC
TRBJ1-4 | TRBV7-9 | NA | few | CASSLPRVTRGNEKLFF | TGTGCCAGCAGCTTACCCCGCGTGACAAGGGGTAATGAAAAACTGTTTTTT
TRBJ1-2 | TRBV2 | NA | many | CASNGGSHGYTF | TGTGCCAGCAACGGGGGCAGCCATGGCTACACCTTC
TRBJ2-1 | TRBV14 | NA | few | CASSQDSGSSYNEQFF | TGTGCCAGCAGCCAAGATTCGGGAAGCTCCTACAATGAGCAGTTCTTC
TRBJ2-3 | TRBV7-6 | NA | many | CASSLPGMGLPDTQYF | TGTGCCAGCAGCTTACCAGGGATGGGGCTCCCAGATACGCAGTATTTT
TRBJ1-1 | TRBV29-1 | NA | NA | CSVDSGTEAFF | TGCAGCGTTGATTCGGGGACTGAAGCTTTCTTT
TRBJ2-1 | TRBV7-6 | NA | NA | CASSPRAEDEQFF | TGTGCCAGCAGCCCCCGGGCGGAGGATGAGCAGTTCTTC
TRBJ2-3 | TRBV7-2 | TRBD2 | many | CASTSNSGGSTDTQYF | TGTGCCAGCACCTCCAATAGCGGGGGGAGCACAGATACGCAGTATTTT
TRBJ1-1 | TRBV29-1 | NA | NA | CSVGTDGNTEAFF | TGCAGCGTTGGGACGGACGGGAACACTGAAGCTTTCTTT
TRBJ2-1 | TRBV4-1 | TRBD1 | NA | CASSPTGVGQFF | TGCGCCAGCAGCCCCACAGGGGTGGGGCAGTTCTTC
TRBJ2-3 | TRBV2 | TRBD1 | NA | CASSGQGASTDTQYF | TGTGCCAGCAGTGGACAGGGGGCGAGCACAGATACGCAGTATTTT
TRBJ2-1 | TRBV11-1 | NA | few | CASRPDSSYNEQFF | TGTGCCAGCAGACCGGACAGCAGTTACAATGAGCAGTTCTTC
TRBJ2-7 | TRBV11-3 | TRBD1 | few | CASSSTGYEQYF | TGTGCCAGCAGCTCGACAGGGTACGAGCAGTACTTC
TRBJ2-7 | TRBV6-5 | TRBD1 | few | CASSYSRDRQYEQYF | TGTGCCAGCAGTTACTCCCGGGACAGACAATACGAGCAGTACTTC
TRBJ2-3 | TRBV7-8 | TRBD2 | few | CASSLDGGAGGPTTQYF | TGTGCCAGCAGCTTGGACGGGGGAGCGGGGGGCCCCACTACGCAGTATTTT
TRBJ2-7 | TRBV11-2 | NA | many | CASSLTRAYEQYF | TGTGCCAGCAGCTTAACCAGGGCCTACGAGCAGTACTTC
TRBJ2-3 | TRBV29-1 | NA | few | CSVERSDTQYF | TGCAGCGTTGAACGGTCAGATACGCAGTATTTT
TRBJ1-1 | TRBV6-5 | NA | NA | CASSSKNRGFMNTEAFF | TGTGCCAGCAGTTCGAAAAACCGGGGCTTCATGAACACTGAAGCTTTCTTT
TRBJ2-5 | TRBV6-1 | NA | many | CASSESWGQETQYF | TGTGCCAGCAGTGAATCGTGGGGACAAGAGACCCAGTACTTC
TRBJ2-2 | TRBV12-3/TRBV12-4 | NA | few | CASSLELGSNTGELFF | TGTGCCAGCAGTTTAGAGTTAGGGTCGAACACCGGGGAGCTGTTTTTT
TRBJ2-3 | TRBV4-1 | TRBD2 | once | CASSPWRGATDTQYF | TGCGCCAGCAGTCCTTGGCGGGGGGCAACAGATACGCAGTATTTT
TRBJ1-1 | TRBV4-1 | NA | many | CASSEGTEAFF | TGCGCCAGCAGCGAGGGCACTGAAGCTTTCTTT
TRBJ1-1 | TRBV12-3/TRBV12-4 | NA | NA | CASSLSGTEAFF | TGTGCCAGCAGTTTATCGGGAACTGAAGCTTTCTTT
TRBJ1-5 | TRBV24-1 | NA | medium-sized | CATSDLSINQPQHF | TGTGCCACCAGTGATTTGTCGATCAATCAGCCCCAGCATTTT
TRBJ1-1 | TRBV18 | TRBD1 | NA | CASSPLTTGAEAFF | TGTGCCAGCTCACCCTTAACGACAGGGGCTGAAGCTTTCTTT
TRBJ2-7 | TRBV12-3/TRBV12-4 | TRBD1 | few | CASSWRQGDEQYF | TGTGCCAGCAGTTGGAGACAGGGAGACGAGCAGTACTTC
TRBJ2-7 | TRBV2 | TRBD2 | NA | CANIILAGGTYEQYF | TGTGCCAACATTATACTAGCGGGGGGGACCTACGAGCAGTACTTC
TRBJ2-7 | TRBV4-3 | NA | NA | CASSLGTVAGSYEQYF | TGCGCCAGCAGCCTAGGAACGGTGGCAGGGTCCTACGAGCAGTACTTC
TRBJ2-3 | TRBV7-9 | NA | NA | CATRNKLWGGEDTQYF | TGTGCCACCCGAAATAAGTTATGGGGGGGCGAAGATACGCAGTATTTT
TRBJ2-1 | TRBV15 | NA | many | CATGGPLPSSYNEQFF | TGTGCCACCGGGGGACCACTCCCCTCGTCCTACAATGAGCAGTTCTTC
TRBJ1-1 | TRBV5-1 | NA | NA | CASSFVGVNTEAFF | TGCGCCAGCAGCTTCGTGGGTGTGAACACTGAAGCTTTCTTT
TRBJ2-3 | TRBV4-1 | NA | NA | CASSQRIKTGTDTQYF | TGCGCCAGCAGCCAACGAATCAAGACAGGCACAGATACGCAGTATTTT
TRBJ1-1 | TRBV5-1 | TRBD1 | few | CASRRGQQNTEAFF | TGCGCCAGCAGGCGGGGACAGCAGAACACTGAAGCTTTCTTT
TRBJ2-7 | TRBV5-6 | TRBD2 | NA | CASGPFSGGRSYEQYF | TGTGCCAGCGGGCCCTTTAGCGGGGGACGTTCCTACGAGCAGTACTTC
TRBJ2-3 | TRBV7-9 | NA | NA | CASSFAERTDTQYF | TGTGCCAGCAGCTTCGCGGAACGCACAGATACGCAGTATTTT
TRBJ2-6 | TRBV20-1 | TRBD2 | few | CSAGGRAKHSGANVLTF | TGCAGTGCAGGAGGGAGGGCCAAACACTCTGGGGCCAACGTCCTGACTTTC